This is a list of T cell receptor beta chains from one sample in a study of CD8 T cells in Susac syndrome. Via MiXCR, TCRdb re-called the immunoSEQ multiplex PCR reads, giving one row per CDR3 protein. The sample holds 180,000 or so distinct CDR3 sequences; about 93% are singletons and the top ten take more than 0.12%. The sample taken for sequencing was CD4+ T cells from PBMCs. These receptors were collected from a human donor in good health. Both conserved end residues are part of each CDR3. A D gene is named only where the DNA matches it firmly. Where a row states a size, it is once, few, many or the class of an expanded clone; other rows omit it.

d_gene: -
v_gene: TRBV5-4
j_gene: TRBJ2-5
abundance: -
CDR3aa: CASSSPRDFQETQYF
CDR3nt: TGTGCCAGCAGCTCGCCCCGGGACTTCCAAGAGACCCAGTACTTC

d_gene: -
v_gene: TRBV7-8
j_gene: TRBJ2-2
abundance: -
CDR3aa: CASSYSGTGELFF
CDR3nt: TGTGCCAGCAGCTACTCAGGGACCGGGGAGCTGTTTTTT

d_gene: TRBD2
v_gene: TRBV4-2
j_gene: TRBJ2-2
abundance: -
CDR3aa: CASSQDPLAGGRNTGELFF
CDR3nt: TGTGCCAGCAGCCAAGATCCACTAGCGGGGGGCAGGAACACCGGGGAGCTGTTTTTT

d_gene: -
v_gene: TRBV3-1
j_gene: TRBJ2-6
abundance: -
CDR3aa: CASSPGLPSGANVLTF
CDR3nt: TGTGCCAGCAGCCCCGGACTGCCCTCTGGGGCCAACGTCCTGACTTTC

d_gene: -
v_gene: TRBV7-8
j_gene: TRBJ1-2
abundance: -
CDR3aa: CASSLSRVTNYGYTF
CDR3nt: TGTGCCAGCAGCTTATCCCGGGTTACTAACTATGGCTACACCTTC

d_gene: -
v_gene: TRBV27
j_gene: TRBJ2-3
abundance: -
CDR3aa: CASSFRGPDTQYF
CDR3nt: TGTGCCAGCAGTTTTCGGGGCCCAGATACGCAGTATTTT

d_gene: TRBD1
v_gene: TRBV6-2/TRBV6-3
j_gene: TRBJ1-1
abundance: -
CDR3aa: CASSITGTADRAFF
CDR3nt: TGTGCCAGCAGCATCACCGGGACAGCGGACCGAGCTTTCTTT

d_gene: -
v_gene: TRBV12-3/TRBV12-4
j_gene: TRBJ2-5
abundance: -
CDR3aa: CASSLTGETQYF
CDR3nt: TGTGCCAGCAGTTTAACCGGTGAGACCCAGTACTTC

d_gene: TRBD1
v_gene: TRBV7-2
j_gene: TRBJ1-1
abundance: -
CDR3aa: CASSLDPTGPTEAFF
CDR3nt: TGTGCCAGCAGCTTAGACCCGACAGGGCCCACTGAAGCTTTCTTT

d_gene: TRBD1
v_gene: TRBV25-1
j_gene: TRBJ1-1
abundance: -
CDR3aa: CASSEYQGQGSEAFF
CDR3nt: TGTGCCAGCAGTGAATATCAAGGACAGGGCTCTGAAGCTTTCTTT

d_gene: -
v_gene: TRBV10-3
j_gene: TRBJ1-6
abundance: -
CDR3aa: CAISEDSSYNSPLHF
CDR3nt: TGTGCCATCAGTGAGGACAGCTCCTATAATTCACCCCTCCACTTT

d_gene: -
v_gene: TRBV9
j_gene: TRBJ2-6
abundance: -
CDR3aa: CASSARQDFSGANVLTF
CDR3nt: TGTGCCAGCAGCGCTCGACAGGACTTCTCTGGGGCCAACGTCCTGACTTTC

d_gene: -
v_gene: TRBV3-1
j_gene: TRBJ2-1
abundance: once
CDR3aa: CASSQGLSSYNEQFF
CDR3nt: TGTGCCAGCAGCCAAGGACTGAGCTCCTACAATGAGCAGTTCTTC

d_gene: -
v_gene: TRBV4-3
j_gene: TRBJ2-7
abundance: -
CDR3aa: CASSQDPGVPYEQYF
CDR3nt: TGCGCCAGCAGCCAAGATCCAGGGGTACCCTACGAGCAGTACTTC

d_gene: -
v_gene: TRBV28
j_gene: TRBJ2-1
abundance: -
CDR3aa: CASRPGLPGEQFF
CDR3nt: TGTGCCAGCAGGCCGGGACTGCCCGGTGAGCAGTTCTTC

d_gene: TRBD2
v_gene: TRBV12-3/TRBV12-4
j_gene: TRBJ2-7
abundance: -
CDR3aa: CASSLAGGSDEQYF
CDR3nt: TGTGCCAGCAGTTTAGCGGGGGGGAGCGACGAGCAGTACTTC

d_gene: TRBD1
v_gene: TRBV6-5
j_gene: TRBJ2-5
abundance: -
CDR3aa: CASRKQGSETQYF
CDR3nt: TGTGCCAGCAGGAAACAGGGGTCAGAGACCCAGTACTTC

d_gene: -
v_gene: TRBV27
j_gene: TRBJ1-4
abundance: -
CDR3aa: CASSFVGVDLQGEKLFF
CDR3nt: TGTGCCAGCAGTTTCGTGGGGGTGGACTTGCAGGGAGAAAAACTGTTTTTT

d_gene: -
v_gene: TRBV12-3/TRBV12-4
j_gene: TRBJ1-2
abundance: few
CDR3aa: CASSLGRGYGYTF
CDR3nt: TGTGCCAGCAGTTTGGGCAGGGGTTATGGCTACACCTTC

d_gene: -
v_gene: TRBV4-3
j_gene: TRBJ2-3
abundance: -
CDR3aa: CASSQEGQRTDTQYF
CDR3nt: TGCGCCAGCAGCCAAGAGGGCCAACGCACAGATACGCAGTATTTT

d_gene: -
v_gene: TRBV7-9
j_gene: TRBJ1-1
abundance: -
CDR3aa: CASSLDQGPNTEAFF
CDR3nt: TGTGCCAGCAGCTTAGATCAGGGGCCGAACACTGAAGCTTTCTTT

d_gene: -
v_gene: TRBV4-3
j_gene: TRBJ2-3
abundance: -
CDR3aa: CASSQRVTDTQYF
CDR3nt: TGCGCCAGCAGCCAACGGGTCACAGATACGCAGTATTTT

d_gene: -
v_gene: TRBV2
j_gene: TRBJ1-2
abundance: -
CDR3aa: CATTDGSSYGYTF
CDR3nt: TGTGCCACCACAGACGGGAGTAGCTATGGCTACACCTTC

d_gene: -
v_gene: TRBV1
j_gene: TRBJ2-3
abundance: -
CDR3aa: CTSSQDPSGGTDTQYF
CDR3nt: TGCACCAGCAGCCAAGATCCCTCGGGGGGCACAGATACGCAGTATTTT

d_gene: -
v_gene: TRBV3-1
j_gene: TRBJ2-3
abundance: -
CDR3aa: CASSQAGDTQYF
CDR3nt: TGTGCCAGCAGCCAAGCTGGGGATACGCAGTATTTT

d_gene: -
v_gene: TRBV20-1
j_gene: TRBJ2-7
abundance: -
CDR3aa: CSAPQGRGGFEQYF
CDR3nt: TGCAGTGCGCCACAGGGAAGGGGAGGTTTCGAGCAGTACTTC

d_gene: -
v_gene: TRBV19
j_gene: TRBJ1-4
abundance: -
CDR3aa: CASSANEKLFF
CDR3nt: TGTGCCAGTAGTGCGAATGAAAAACTGTTTTTT

d_gene: TRBD1
v_gene: TRBV20-1
j_gene: TRBJ1-1
abundance: -
CDR3aa: CSARVHRQGWTEAFF
CDR3nt: TGCAGTGCTAGAGTTCATAGACAGGGATGGACTGAAGCTTTCTTT

d_gene: -
v_gene: TRBV20-1
j_gene: TRBJ2-3
abundance: -
CDR3aa: CSARDLDTDTQYF
CDR3nt: TGCAGTGCTAGAGATCTGGACACAGATACGCAGTATTTT

d_gene: TRBD2
v_gene: TRBV9
j_gene: TRBJ2-3
abundance: -
CDR3aa: CASSVMTSGGAIADTQYF
CDR3nt: TGTGCCAGCAGCGTAATGACTAGCGGGGGGGCCATCGCAGATACGCAGTATTTT

d_gene: TRBD1
v_gene: TRBV2
j_gene: TRBJ2-3
abundance: -
CDR3aa: CASSGQGMSTDTQYF
CDR3nt: TGTGCCAGCAGTGGACAGGGGATGAGCACAGATACGCAGTATTTT

d_gene: TRBD1
v_gene: TRBV6-6
j_gene: TRBJ1-5
abundance: -
CDR3aa: CASRDGQGNQPQHF
CDR3nt: TGTGCCAGCAGGGATGGACAGGGCAATCAGCCCCAGCATTTT

d_gene: -
v_gene: TRBV2
j_gene: TRBJ2-7
abundance: -
CDR3aa: CASSEQGYLYEQYF
CDR3nt: TGTGCCAGCAGTGAACAGGGGTACCTGTACGAGCAGTACTTC

d_gene: -
v_gene: TRBV7-2
j_gene: TRBJ2-7
abundance: -
CDR3aa: CASGDRSYEQYF
CDR3nt: TGTGCCAGTGGCGACAGGAGCTACGAGCAGTACTTC

d_gene: -
v_gene: TRBV1
j_gene: TRBJ2-7
abundance: -
CDR3aa: CTSSRRGGRGAYEQYF
CDR3nt: TGCACCAGCAGCCGAAGAGGAGGCAGGGGGGCCTACGAGCAGTACTTC

d_gene: -
v_gene: TRBV19
j_gene: TRBJ1-1
abundance: -
CDR3aa: CASSIDPLNTEAFF
CDR3nt: TGTGCCAGTAGTATAGATCCCCTCAACACTGAAGCTTTCTTT

d_gene: -
v_gene: TRBV7-9
j_gene: TRBJ2-6
abundance: -
CDR3aa: CASSYPGPGANVLTF
CDR3nt: TGTGCCAGCAGCTATCCAGGGCCTGGGGCCAACGTCCTGACTTTC

d_gene: -
v_gene: TRBV12-3/TRBV12-4
j_gene: TRBJ2-7
abundance: -
CDR3aa: CASSLGVPYEQYF
CDR3nt: TGTGCCAGCAGTTTAGGGGTTCCCTACGAGCAGTACTTC

d_gene: -
v_gene: TRBV5-1
j_gene: TRBJ2-1
abundance: -
CDR3aa: CASSSSQGSEQFF
CDR3nt: TGCGCCAGCAGCTCATCGCAGGGGAGTGAGCAGTTCTTC

d_gene: -
v_gene: TRBV29-1
j_gene: TRBJ2-7
abundance: -
CDR3aa: CSVGQDSHEQYF
CDR3nt: TGCAGCGTTGGACAGGATTCCCACGAGCAGTACTTC

d_gene: -
v_gene: TRBV3-1
j_gene: TRBJ1-1
abundance: -
CDR3aa: CASRHTGSLEAFF
CDR3nt: TGTGCCAGCAGACACACAGGTTCTCTTGAAGCTTTCTTT

d_gene: -
v_gene: TRBV30
j_gene: TRBJ1-2
abundance: -
CDR3aa: CAWSMRTGYTF
CDR3nt: TGTGCCTGGAGTATGAGGACCGGCTACACCTTC

d_gene: TRBD2
v_gene: TRBV12-3/TRBV12-4
j_gene: TRBJ2-3
abundance: -
CDR3aa: CASRPLAGISTDTQYF
CDR3nt: TGTGCCAGCCGCCCCCTAGCGGGGATTAGCACAGATACGCAGTATTTT

d_gene: -
v_gene: TRBV19
j_gene: TRBJ1-2
abundance: -
CDR3aa: CASRGQGRDGYTF
CDR3nt: TGTGCCAGTAGGGGACAAGGACGGGATGGCTACACCTTC

d_gene: TRBD1
v_gene: TRBV6-2/TRBV6-3
j_gene: TRBJ2-7
abundance: once
CDR3aa: CATGTGFLEQYF
CDR3nt: TGTGCCACCGGGACAGGGTTCCTCGAGCAGTACTTC

d_gene: TRBD1
v_gene: TRBV29-1
j_gene: TRBJ1-1
abundance: few
CDR3aa: CSVLGQAATEAFF
CDR3nt: TGCAGCGTCCTGGGACAGGCAGCGACTGAAGCTTTCTTT

d_gene: -
v_gene: TRBV7-2
j_gene: TRBJ2-2
abundance: -
CDR3aa: CASSWSTGELFF
CDR3nt: TGTGCCAGCAGCTGGAGCACCGGGGAGCTGTTTTTT

d_gene: -
v_gene: TRBV18
j_gene: TRBJ2-7
abundance: -
CDR3aa: CASKMTRDSYEQYF
CDR3nt: TGTGCCAGCAAAATGACTAGGGACTCCTACGAGCAGTACTTC

d_gene: -
v_gene: TRBV6-2/TRBV6-3
j_gene: TRBJ1-5
abundance: -
CDR3aa: CASSLTGKQPQHF
CDR3nt: TGTGCCAGCAGTCTAACAGGGAAGCAGCCCCAGCATTTT

d_gene: -
v_gene: TRBV3-1
j_gene: TRBJ2-5
abundance: -
CDR3aa: CASSQEPREQETQYF
CDR3nt: TGTGCCAGCAGCCAAGAACCCCGAGAACAAGAGACCCAGTACTTC

d_gene: -
v_gene: TRBV20-1
j_gene: TRBJ2-3
abundance: -
CDR3aa: CSARDQFVQIRADTQYF
CDR3nt: TGCAGTGCTAGAGATCAGTTCGTACAGATTAGGGCAGATACGCAGTATTTT

d_gene: TRBD2
v_gene: TRBV20-1
j_gene: TRBJ2-5
abundance: once
CDR3aa: CSARELAETQYF
CDR3nt: TGCAGTGCTAGAGAACTAGCGGAGACCCAGTACTTC

d_gene: TRBD1
v_gene: TRBV4-2
j_gene: TRBJ1-2
abundance: once
CDR3aa: CASSLEQGNYGYTF
CDR3nt: TGTGCCAGCAGCCTAGAACAGGGGAACTATGGCTACACCTTC

d_gene: -
v_gene: TRBV18
j_gene: TRBJ2-5
abundance: few
CDR3aa: CASSPLSGPQETQYF
CDR3nt: TGTGCCAGCTCACCACTGTCCGGCCCCCAAGAGACCCAGTACTTC